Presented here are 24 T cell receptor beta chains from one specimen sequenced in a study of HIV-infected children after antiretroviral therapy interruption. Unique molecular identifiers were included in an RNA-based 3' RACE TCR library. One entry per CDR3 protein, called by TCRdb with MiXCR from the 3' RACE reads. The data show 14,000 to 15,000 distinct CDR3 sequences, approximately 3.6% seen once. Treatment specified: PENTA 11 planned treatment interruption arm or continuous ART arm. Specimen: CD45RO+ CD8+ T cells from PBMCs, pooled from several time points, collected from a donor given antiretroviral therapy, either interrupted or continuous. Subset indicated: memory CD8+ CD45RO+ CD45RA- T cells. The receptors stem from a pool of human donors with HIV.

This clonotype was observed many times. DNA of the CDR3: TGTGCCAGCAGCTCAGGGACAGGGCGGAACATTCAGTACTTC. It is translated as CASSSGTGRNIQYF. The chain links TRBV13 to TRBJ2-4, with 9 positions matching TRBD1. Trimming removed 4 bases from V and 7 bases from J; junction bases left unmatched: 5. The CDR3 loop spans 14 amino acids. The V gene's germline CDR1 is PRHDT and CDR2 FYEKMQ (reference sequence).

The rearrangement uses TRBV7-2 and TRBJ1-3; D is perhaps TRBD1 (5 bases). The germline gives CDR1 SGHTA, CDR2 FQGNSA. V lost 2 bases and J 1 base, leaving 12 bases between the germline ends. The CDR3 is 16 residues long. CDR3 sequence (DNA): TGTGCCAGCAGCTTAAGGCTGGGGCCTTCTGGAAACACCATATATTTT. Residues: CASSLRLGPSGNTIYF.

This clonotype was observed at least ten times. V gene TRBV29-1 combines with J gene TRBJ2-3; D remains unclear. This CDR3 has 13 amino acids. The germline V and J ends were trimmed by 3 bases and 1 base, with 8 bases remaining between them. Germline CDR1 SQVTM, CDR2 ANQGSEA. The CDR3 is CSVDDRGTDTQYF. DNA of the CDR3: TGCAGCGTTGATGACCGCGGCACAGATACGCAGTATTTT.

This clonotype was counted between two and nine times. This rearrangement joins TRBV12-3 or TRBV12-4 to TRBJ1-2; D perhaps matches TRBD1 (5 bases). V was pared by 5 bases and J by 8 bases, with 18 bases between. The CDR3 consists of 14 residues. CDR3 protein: CASSRGDALGGYTF. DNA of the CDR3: TGTGCCAGCAGTCGCGGGGACGCGCTGGGAGGCTACACCTTC.

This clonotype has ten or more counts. CDR3 region: CSAPRGRGPRYLDEQYF. The DNA of the CDR3 is TGCAGTGCTCCGAGGGGGCGGGGGCCCCGTTATCTAGACGAGCAGTACTTC. V usage is TRBV20-1 and J usage is TRBJ2-7, with D perhaps given as TRBD1 or TRBD2 (7 bases each). CDR1 and CDR2 (germline): DFQATT, SNEGSKA (reference sequence). The V end was cut by 5 bases, the J end by 5 bases, with 28 bases between. This CDR3 is built from 17 residues.

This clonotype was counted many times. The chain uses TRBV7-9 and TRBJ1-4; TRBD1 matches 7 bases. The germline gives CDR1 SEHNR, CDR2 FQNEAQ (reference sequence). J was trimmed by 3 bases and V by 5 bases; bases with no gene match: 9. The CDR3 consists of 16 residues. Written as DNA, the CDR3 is TGTGCCAGCAGCCGAACAGGGACAGCTCCTAATGAAAAACTGTTTTTT. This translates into CASSRTGTAPNEKLFF.

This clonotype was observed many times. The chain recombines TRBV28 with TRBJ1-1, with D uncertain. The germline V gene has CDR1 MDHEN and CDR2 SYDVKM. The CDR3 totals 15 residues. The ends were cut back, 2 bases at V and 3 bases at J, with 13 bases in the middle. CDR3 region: CASSLTLQAHTEAFF. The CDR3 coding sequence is TGTGCCAGCAGTTTAACCCTCCAGGCTCACACTGAAGCTTTCTTT.

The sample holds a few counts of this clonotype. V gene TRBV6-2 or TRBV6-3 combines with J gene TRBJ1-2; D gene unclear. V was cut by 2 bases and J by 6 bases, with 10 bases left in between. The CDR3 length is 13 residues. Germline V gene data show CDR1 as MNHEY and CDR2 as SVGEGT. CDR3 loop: CASSYVMGNGYTF. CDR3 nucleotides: TGTGCCAGCAGTTACGTGATGGGAAATGGCTACACCTTC.

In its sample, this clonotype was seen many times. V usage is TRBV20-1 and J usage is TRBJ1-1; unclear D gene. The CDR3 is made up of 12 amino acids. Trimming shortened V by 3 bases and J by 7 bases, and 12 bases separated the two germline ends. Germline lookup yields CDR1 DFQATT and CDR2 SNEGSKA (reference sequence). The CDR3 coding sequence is TGCAGTGCTAGTCCCGGCGAAAGTGAAGCTTTCTTT. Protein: CSASPGESEAFF.

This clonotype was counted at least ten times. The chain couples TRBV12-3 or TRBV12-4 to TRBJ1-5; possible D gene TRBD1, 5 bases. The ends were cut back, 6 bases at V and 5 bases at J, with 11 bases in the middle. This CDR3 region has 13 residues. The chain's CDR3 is CASRHTRDQPQHF. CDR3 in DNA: TGTGCCAGCAGACACACCAGGGATCAGCCCCAGCATTTT.

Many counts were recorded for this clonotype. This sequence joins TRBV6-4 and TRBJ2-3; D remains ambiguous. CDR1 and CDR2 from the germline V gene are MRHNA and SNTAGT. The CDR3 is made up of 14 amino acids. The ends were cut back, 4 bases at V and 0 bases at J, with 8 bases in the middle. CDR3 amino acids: CASSATASTDTQYF. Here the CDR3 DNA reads TGTGCCAGCAGTGCAACGGCGAGCACAGATACGCAGTATTTT.

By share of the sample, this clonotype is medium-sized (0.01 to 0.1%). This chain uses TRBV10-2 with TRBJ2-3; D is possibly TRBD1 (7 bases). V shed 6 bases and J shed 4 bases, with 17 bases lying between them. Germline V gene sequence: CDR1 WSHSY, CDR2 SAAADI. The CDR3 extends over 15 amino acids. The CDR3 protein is CASRPDREAPDTQYF. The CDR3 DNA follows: TGCGCCAGCAGGCCCGACAGGGAGGCCCCAGATACGCAGTATTTT.

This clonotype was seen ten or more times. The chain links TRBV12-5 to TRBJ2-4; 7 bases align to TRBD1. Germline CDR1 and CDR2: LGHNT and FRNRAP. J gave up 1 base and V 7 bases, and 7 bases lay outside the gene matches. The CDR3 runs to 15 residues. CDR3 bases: TGTGCTAGTGCCAACAGGGGTATGGCCAAAAACATTCAGTACTTC. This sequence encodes CASANRGMAKNIQYF.

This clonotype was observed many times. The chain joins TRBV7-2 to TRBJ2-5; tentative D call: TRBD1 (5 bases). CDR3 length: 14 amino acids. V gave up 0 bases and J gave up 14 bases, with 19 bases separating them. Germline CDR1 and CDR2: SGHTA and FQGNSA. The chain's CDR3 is CASSLASQGATPYF. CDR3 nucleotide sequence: TGTGCCAGCAGCTTAGCCTCCCAAGGGGCCACGCCTTACTTC.

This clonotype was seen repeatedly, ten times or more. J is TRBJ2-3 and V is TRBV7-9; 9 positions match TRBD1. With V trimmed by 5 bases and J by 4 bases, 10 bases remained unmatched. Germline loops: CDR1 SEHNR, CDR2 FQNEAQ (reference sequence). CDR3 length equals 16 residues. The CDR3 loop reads CASSTRQGEGADTQYF. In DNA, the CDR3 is TGTGCCAGCAGCACCCGACAGGGGGAAGGGGCAGATACGCAGTATTTT.

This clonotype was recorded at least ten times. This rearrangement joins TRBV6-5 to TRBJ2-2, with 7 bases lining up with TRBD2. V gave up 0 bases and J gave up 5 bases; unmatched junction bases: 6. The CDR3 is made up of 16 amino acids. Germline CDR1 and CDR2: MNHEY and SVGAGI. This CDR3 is CASSYSRGGGTGELFF. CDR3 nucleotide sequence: TGTGCCAGCAGTTACTCTCGCGGGGGTGGAACCGGGGAGCTGTTTTTT.

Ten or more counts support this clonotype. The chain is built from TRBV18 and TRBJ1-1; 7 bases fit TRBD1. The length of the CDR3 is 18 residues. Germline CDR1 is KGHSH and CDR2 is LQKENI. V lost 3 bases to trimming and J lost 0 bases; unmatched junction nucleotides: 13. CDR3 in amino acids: CASSPNPQGIDLNTEAFF. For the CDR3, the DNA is TGTGCCAGCTCACCGAACCCACAGGGGATTGATCTGAACACTGAAGCTTTCTTT.

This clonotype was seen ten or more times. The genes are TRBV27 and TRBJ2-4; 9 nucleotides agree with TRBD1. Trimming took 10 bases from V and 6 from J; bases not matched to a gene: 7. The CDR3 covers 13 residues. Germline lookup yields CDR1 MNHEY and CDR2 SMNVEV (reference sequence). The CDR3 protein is CATGQGFTNIQYF. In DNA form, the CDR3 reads TGTGCCACGGGACAGGGTTTTACAAACATTCAGTACTTC.

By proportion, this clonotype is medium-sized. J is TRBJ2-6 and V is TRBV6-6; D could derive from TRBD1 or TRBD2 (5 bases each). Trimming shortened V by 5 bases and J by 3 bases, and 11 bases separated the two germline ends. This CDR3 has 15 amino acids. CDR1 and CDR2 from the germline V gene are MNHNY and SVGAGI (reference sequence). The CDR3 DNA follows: TGTGCCAGCAGTCTTAGGGGAGATGGGGCCAACGTCCTGACTTTC. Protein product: CASSLRGDGANVLTF.

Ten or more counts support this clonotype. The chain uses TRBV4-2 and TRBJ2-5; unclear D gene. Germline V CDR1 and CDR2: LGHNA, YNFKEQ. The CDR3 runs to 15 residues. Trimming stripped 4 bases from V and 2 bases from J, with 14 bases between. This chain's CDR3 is CASSPARGSQETQYF. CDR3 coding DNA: TGTGCCAGCAGCCCGGCTCGTGGGTCACAAGAGACCCAGTACTTC.

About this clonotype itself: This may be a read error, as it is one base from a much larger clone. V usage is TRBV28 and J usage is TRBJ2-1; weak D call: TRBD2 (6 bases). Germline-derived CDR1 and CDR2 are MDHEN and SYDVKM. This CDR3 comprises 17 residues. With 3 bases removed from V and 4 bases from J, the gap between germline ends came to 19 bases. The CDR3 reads CASSFSPAGYPYNEQFF. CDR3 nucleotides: TGTGCCAGCAGTTTCAGCCCCGCGGGATACCCATACAATGAGCAGTTCTTC.

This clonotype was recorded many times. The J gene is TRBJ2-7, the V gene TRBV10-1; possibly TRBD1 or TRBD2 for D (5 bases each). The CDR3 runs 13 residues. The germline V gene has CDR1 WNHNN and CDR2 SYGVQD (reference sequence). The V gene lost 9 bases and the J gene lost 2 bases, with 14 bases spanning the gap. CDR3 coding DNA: TGCGCCAGACGCCGGGACCTGACCTACGAGCAGTACTTC. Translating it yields CARRRDLTYEQYF.

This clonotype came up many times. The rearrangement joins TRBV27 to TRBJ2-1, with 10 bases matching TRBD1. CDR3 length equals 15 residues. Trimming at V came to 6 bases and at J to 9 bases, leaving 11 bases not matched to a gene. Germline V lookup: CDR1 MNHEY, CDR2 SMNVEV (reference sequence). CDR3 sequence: CASSTRTGGNSEQFF. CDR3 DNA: TGTGCCAGCAGCACCCGGACAGGGGGAAATAGTGAGCAGTTCTTC.

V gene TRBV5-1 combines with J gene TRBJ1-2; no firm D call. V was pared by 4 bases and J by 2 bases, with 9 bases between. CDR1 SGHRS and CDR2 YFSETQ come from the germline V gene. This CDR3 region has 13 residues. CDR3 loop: CASSRAPNYGYTF. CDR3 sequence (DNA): TGCGCCAGCAGCAGGGCCCCCAACTATGGCTACACCTTC.